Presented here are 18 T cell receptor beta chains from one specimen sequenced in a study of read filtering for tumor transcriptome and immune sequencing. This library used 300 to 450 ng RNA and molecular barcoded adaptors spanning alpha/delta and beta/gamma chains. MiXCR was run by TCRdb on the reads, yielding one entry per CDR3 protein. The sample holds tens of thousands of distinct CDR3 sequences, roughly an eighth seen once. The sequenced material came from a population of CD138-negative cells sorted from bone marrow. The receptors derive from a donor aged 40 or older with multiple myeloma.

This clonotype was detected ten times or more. The CDR3 sequence is CASSREGQGYTEAFF. The CDR3 region has the DNA TGTGCCAGCAGCCGCGAAGGACAGGGATACACTGAAGCTTTCTTT. The J gene is TRBJ1-1, the V gene TRBV28, with 8 bases that match TRBD1. Trimming cost V 6 bases and J 3 bases; bases outside gene matches: 9. In germline, CDR1 is MDHEN, CDR2 SYDVKM. The CDR3 sequence is 15 residues long.

The CDR3 reads CASSSRGGDTQYF. CDR3 nucleotide sequence: TGTGCCAGCTCCTCCCGGGGGGGAGATACGCAGTATTTT. The chain links TRBV7-9 to TRBJ2-3; 8 nucleotides line up with TRBD2. This CDR3 region has 13 residues. The germline CDR1 and CDR2 sequences are SEHNR and FQNEAQ (reference sequence). The V gene end was trimmed by 8 bases and the J gene end by 5 bases; junction bases not matched to a gene: 6.

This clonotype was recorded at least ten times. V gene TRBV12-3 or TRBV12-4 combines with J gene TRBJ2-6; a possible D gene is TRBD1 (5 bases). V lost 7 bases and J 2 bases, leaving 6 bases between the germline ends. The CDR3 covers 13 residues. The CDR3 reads CASKGTGANVLTF. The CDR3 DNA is TGTGCCAGCAAGGGGACTGGGGCCAACGTCCTGACTTTC.

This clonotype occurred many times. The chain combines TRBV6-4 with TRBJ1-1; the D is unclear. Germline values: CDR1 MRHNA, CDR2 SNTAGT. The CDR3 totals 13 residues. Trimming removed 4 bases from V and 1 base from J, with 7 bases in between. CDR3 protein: CASSVRGNTEAFF. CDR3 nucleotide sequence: TGTGCCAGCAGTGTTCGGGGGAACACTGAAGCTTTCTTT.

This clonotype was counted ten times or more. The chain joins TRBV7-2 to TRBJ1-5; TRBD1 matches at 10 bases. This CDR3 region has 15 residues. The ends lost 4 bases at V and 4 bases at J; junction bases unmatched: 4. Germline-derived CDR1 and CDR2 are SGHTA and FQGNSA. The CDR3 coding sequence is TGTGCCAGCAGCTACCGGGACAGGGGAAATCAGCCCCAGCATTTT. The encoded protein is CASSYRDRGNQPQHF.

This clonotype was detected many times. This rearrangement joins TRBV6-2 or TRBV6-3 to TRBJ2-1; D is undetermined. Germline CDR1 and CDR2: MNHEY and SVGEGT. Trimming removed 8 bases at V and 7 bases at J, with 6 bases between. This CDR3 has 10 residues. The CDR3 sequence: CASGRNEQFF. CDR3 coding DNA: TGTGCCAGCGGGCGAAATGAGCAGTTCTTC.

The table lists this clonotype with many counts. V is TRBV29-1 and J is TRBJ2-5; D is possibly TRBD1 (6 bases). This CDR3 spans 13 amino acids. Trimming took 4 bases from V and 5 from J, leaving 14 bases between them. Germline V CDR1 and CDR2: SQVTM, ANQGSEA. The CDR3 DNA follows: TGCAGCGTTGTGACAGGCGCTCCGGAGACCCAGTACTTC. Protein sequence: CSVVTGAPETQYF.

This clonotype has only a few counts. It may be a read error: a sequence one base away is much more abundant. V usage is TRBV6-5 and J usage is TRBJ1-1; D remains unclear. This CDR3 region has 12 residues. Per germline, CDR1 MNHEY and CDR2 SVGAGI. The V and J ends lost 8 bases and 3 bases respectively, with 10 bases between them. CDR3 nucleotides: TGTGCCAGCTGGGAGGGTTACACTGAAGCTTTCTTT. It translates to CASWEGYTEAFF.

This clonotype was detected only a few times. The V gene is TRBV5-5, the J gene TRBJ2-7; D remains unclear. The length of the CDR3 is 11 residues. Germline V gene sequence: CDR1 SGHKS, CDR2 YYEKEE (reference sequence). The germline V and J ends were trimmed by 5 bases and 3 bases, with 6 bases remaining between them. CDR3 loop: CASSNFYEQYF. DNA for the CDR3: TGTGCCAGCAGTAATTTCTACGAGCAGTACTTC.

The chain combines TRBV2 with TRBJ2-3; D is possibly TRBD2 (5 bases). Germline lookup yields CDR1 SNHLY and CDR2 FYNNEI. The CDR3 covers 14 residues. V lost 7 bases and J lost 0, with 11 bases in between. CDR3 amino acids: CASMGGRSTDTQYF. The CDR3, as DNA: TGTGCCAGCATGGGCGGGCGAAGCACAGATACGCAGTATTTT. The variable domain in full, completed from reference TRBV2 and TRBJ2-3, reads EPEVTQTPSHQVTQMGQEVILRCVPISNHLYFYWYRQILGQKVEFLVSFYNNEISEKSEIFDDQFSVERPDGSNFTLKIRSTKLEDSAMYFCASMGGRSTDTQYFGPGTRLTVL.

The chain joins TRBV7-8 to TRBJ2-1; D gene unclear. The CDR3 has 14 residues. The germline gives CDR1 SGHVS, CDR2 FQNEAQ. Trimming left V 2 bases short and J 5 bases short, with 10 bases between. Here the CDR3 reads CASSLFGPNNEQFF. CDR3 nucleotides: TGTGCCAGCAGCTTATTTGGGCCCAACAATGAGCAGTTCTTC.

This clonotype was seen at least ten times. CDR3 DNA: TGCGCCAGCGGGTTGACTAGCGGATCCTACGAGCAGTACTTC. It is translated as CASGLTSGSYEQYF. This sequence joins TRBV5-1 and TRBJ2-7; 9 positions agree with TRBD2. V lost 7 bases, J lost 1 base, and 6 bases stayed unmatched. The CDR3 spans 14 residues. Germline assignment: CDR1 SGHRS and CDR2 YFSETQ. Looking up the rest from reference TRBV5-1 and TRBJ2-7 gives the full variable domain: KAGVTQTPRYLIKTRGQQVTLSCSPISGHRSVSWYQQTPGQGLQFLFEYFSETQRNKGNFPGRFSGRQFSNSRSEMNVSTLELGDSALYLCASGLTSGSYEQYFGPGTRLTVT.

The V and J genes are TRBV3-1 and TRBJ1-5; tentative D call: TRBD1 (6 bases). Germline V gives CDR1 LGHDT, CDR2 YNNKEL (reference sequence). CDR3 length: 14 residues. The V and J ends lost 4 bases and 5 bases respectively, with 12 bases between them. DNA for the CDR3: TGTGCCAGCAGCCCGGACAGCGCTCATCAGCCCCAGCATTTT. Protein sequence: CASSPDSAHQPQHF.

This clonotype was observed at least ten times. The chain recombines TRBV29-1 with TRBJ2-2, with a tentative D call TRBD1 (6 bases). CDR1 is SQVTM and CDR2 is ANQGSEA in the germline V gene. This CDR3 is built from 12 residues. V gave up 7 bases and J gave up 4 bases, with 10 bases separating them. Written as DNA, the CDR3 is TGCAGCGGACAGGACTTCACCGGGGAGCTGTTTTTT. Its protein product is CSGQDFTGELFF.

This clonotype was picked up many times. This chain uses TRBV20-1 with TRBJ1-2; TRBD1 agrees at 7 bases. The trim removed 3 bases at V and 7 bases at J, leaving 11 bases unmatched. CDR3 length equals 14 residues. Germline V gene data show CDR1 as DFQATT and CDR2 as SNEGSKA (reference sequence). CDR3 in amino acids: CSARPQTGFSGYTF. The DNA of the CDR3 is TGCAGTGCTAGGCCGCAGACAGGGTTTAGTGGCTACACCTTC.

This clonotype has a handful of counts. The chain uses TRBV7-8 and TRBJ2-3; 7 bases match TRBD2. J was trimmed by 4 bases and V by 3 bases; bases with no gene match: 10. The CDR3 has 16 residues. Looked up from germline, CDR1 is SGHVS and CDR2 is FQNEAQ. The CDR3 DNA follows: TGTGCCAGCAGCTTGAACTACCGGACTAGTCCAGATACGCAGTATTTT. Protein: CASSLNYRTSPDTQYF.

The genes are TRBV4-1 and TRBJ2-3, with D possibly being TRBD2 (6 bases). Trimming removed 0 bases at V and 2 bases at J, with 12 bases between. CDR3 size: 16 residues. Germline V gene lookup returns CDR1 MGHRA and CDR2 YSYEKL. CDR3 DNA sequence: TGCGCCAGCAGCCAAGATTGGGGGGTATCCACAGATACGCAGTATTTT. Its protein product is CASSQDWGVSTDTQYF.

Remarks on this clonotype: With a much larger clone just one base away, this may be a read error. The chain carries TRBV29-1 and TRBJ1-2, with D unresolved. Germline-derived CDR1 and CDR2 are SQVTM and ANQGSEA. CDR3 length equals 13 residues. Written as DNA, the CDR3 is TGCAGCGCTGAACTCCAGGCTAACTATGGCTACACCTTC. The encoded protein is CSAELQANYGYTF.